The rows below give T cell receptor beta chains drawn from one sample of a study of T-cell reconstitution after alpha-beta-depleted transplantation in children. In TCRdb, the PCR reads were re-called with MiXCR into one record per CDR3 protein. The sample lists around 800,000 distinct CDR3 sequences; roughly 15% were seen once. Sequencing used PBMCs, mostly from graft donor cells, obtained 360 days after TCRalphabeta/CD19-depleted stem cell transplant. The receptors were gathered from a male patient aged 10-17 years who had a stem cell transplant for acute lymphoblastic leukemia, so the T cells may come from the graft donor. CDR3s include the opening cysteine and the closing phenylalanine or tryptophan. A D gene is named only where the DNA matches it firmly. Clone size is shown for a subset of rows, as once, few, many or a class of expanded clone.

DNA: TGCAGCGTTAAAGGGACAGGGAGTTCCTACGAGCAGTACTTC
CDR3: CSVKGTGSSYEQYF
size: few
D: TRBD1
J: TRBJ2-7
V: TRBV29-1

DNA: TGCGCCAGCAGTTCCATGGGGGGACCCGGGTGGTCTGAAGCTTTCTTT
CDR3: CASSSMGGPGWSEAFF
size: NA
D: NA
J: TRBJ1-1
V: TRBV5-1

DNA: TGTGCCAGCAGCCAAGTCAGCACCGGCAGCTCCTACGAGCAGTACTTC
CDR3: CASSQVSTGSSYEQYF
size: few
D: NA
J: TRBJ2-7
V: TRBV4-2

DNA: TGTGCCAGCATCAGGGACTCTGGAAACACCATATATTTT
CDR3: CASIRDSGNTIYF
size: NA
D: NA
J: TRBJ1-3
V: TRBV6-6

DNA: TGTGCCAGCAGCTTGATACCGGGACTAGCGGTCAATGAGCAGTTCTTC
CDR3: CASSLIPGLAVNEQFF
size: NA
D: TRBD2
J: TRBJ2-1
V: TRBV5-6

DNA: TGCGCCAGCAGCCAAGATCGGGTCCTGTACGAGCAGTACTTC
CDR3: CASSQDRVLYEQYF
size: NA
D: NA
J: TRBJ2-7
V: TRBV4-1

DNA: TGTGCCAGCAGCTTAGCCCTTGGCAGAACCTCTGGAAACACCATATATTTT
CDR3: CASSLALGRTSGNTIYF
size: few
D: NA
J: TRBJ1-3
V: TRBV7-7

DNA: TGCGCCAGCGAGCGGACTAGCGGGAGTTTCGAGCAGTACTTC
CDR3: CASERTSGSFEQYF
size: NA
D: TRBD2
J: TRBJ2-7
V: TRBV5-1

DNA: TGTGCCAGCAGCAAAGTTGGAAGCGGGAGGGCCCCTAATGAGCAGTTCTTC
CDR3: CASSKVGSGRAPNEQFF
size: few
D: NA
J: TRBJ2-1
V: TRBV21-1

DNA: TGTGCCAGCAGTGAAGCGCTCGGGGGGGGAAAGACTGAAGCTTTCTTT
CDR3: CASSEALGGGKTEAFF
size: NA
D: NA
J: TRBJ1-1
V: TRBV2

DNA: TGTGCCAGCAGTTACGGGCGGACAGGGGGCTATGGCTACACCTTC
CDR3: CASSYGRTGGYGYTF
size: few
D: TRBD1
J: TRBJ1-2
V: TRBV6-5

DNA: TGTGCCAGCCTTACCGCGCCTGGAAACACCATATATTTT
CDR3: CASLTAPGNTIYF
size: NA
D: NA
J: TRBJ1-3
V: TRBV2

DNA: TGCAGCGTTGACGGGCTACTAGCGGGAGGGCCGTACGAGCAGTACTTC
CDR3: CSVDGLLAGGPYEQYF
size: many
D: TRBD2
J: TRBJ2-7
V: TRBV29-1

DNA: TGCAGCCCCTTCCATGGGGACGAGCAGTACTTC
CDR3: CSPFHGDEQYF
size: few
D: NA
J: TRBJ2-7
V: TRBV20-1

DNA: TGCAGCGTTTCCCCGGGACTAGCAGCCTACGAGCAGTACTTC
CDR3: CSVSPGLAAYEQYF
size: NA
D: TRBD2
J: TRBJ2-7
V: TRBV29-1

DNA: TGTGCCACCAGAGACGGGTCGAACACCGGGGAGCTGTTTTTT
CDR3: CATRDGSNTGELFF
size: many
D: NA
J: TRBJ2-2
V: TRBV24-1

DNA: TGTGCCAGCATCACATGGGGGGCGGGAGAAGACTACGAGCAGTACTTC
CDR3: CASITWGAGEDYEQYF
size: many
D: NA
J: TRBJ2-7
V: TRBV12-3/TRBV12-4

DNA: TGTGCCAGCACGGCGGTCAGGGGGCATGGGGCTTTCTTT
CDR3: CASTAVRGHGAFF
size: NA
D: TRBD1
J: TRBJ1-1
V: TRBV6-1

DNA: TGTGCCAGCAGCTCCCGGTGGGGCGGGGAGCTGTTTTTT
CDR3: CASSSRWGGELFF
size: many
D: NA
J: TRBJ2-2
V: TRBV12-3/TRBV12-4

DNA: TGCAGCGCCTTGCTAGCGGGGTACAATGAGCAGTTCTTC
CDR3: CSALLAGYNEQFF
size: few
D: TRBD2
J: TRBJ2-1
V: TRBV29-1

DNA: TGCGCCAGCAGCTTGTCGAGCAGGGGCCATGAGCAGTTCTTC
CDR3: CASSLSSRGHEQFF
size: NA
D: NA
J: TRBJ2-1
V: TRBV5-1

DNA: TGTGCCAGCAGCTTACGGGCCTTCTCGCGGGAACGAGGCGAGCAGTACTTC
CDR3: CASSLRAFSRERGEQYF
size: NA
D: NA
J: TRBJ2-7
V: TRBV7-8

DNA: TGCGCCAGCAGTCCGGTCTGCGGATACAATGAGCAGTTCTTC
CDR3: CASSPVCGYNEQFF
size: NA
D: NA
J: TRBJ2-1
V: TRBV10-1

DNA: TGTGCCAGCACCTTCCCGGCGGGCGCTTACTACAATGAGCAGTTCTTC
CDR3: CASTFPAGAYYNEQFF
size: once
D: NA
J: TRBJ2-1
V: TRBV7-9

DNA: TGCGCCAGCAGCTTGTTCGGGGCAGGGGGCGAAGAGACCCAGTACTTC
CDR3: CASSLFGAGGEETQYF
size: NA
D: TRBD1
J: TRBJ2-5
V: TRBV5-1

DNA: TGCAGTGCTAGTCGGACAGAGCTGTTAATGAACACTGAAGCTTTCTTT
CDR3: CSASRTELLMNTEAFF
size: few
D: NA
J: TRBJ1-1
V: TRBV20-1

DNA: TGTGCCAGCAGCTCGTACATGAACACTGAAGCTTTCTTT
CDR3: CASSSYMNTEAFF
size: NA
D: NA
J: TRBJ1-1
V: TRBV7-3

DNA: TGTGCCAGCAGTCCAATGGCAGGGGGTACCCAAGAGACCCAGTACTTC
CDR3: CASSPMAGGTQETQYF
size: few
D: TRBD1
J: TRBJ2-5
V: TRBV12-3/TRBV12-4

DNA: TGTGCCAGCAGCGTAGGACCCCTAGCGGGAAGAGAGACCCAGTACTTC
CDR3: CASSVGPLAGRETQYF
size: many
D: TRBD2
J: TRBJ2-5
V: TRBV9

DNA: TGCAGTGCTTCCCTTGGACAGTACAATCAGCCCCAGCATTTT
CDR3: CSASLGQYNQPQHF
size: NA
D: NA
J: TRBJ1-5
V: TRBV20-1

DNA: TGTGCCACCAGTGATTTGGGGACAGGGGGCTCCTACGAGCAGTACTTC
CDR3: CATSDLGTGGSYEQYF
size: NA
D: TRBD1
J: TRBJ2-7
V: TRBV24-1

DNA: TGTGCCAGCAATGGACAGGGCGAGCAGTACTTC
CDR3: CASNGQGEQYF
size: NA
D: TRBD1
J: TRBJ2-7
V: TRBV2

DNA: TGTGCCAGCAGCAGAACTAGCGTCCTGGGGGAGCAGTACTTC
CDR3: CASSRTSVLGEQYF
size: few
D: TRBD2
J: TRBJ2-7
V: TRBV12-3/TRBV12-4

DNA: TGCGCCAGCAGCTTCAGACAGGGAAACTCTGGAAACACCATATATTTT
CDR3: CASSFRQGNSGNTIYF
size: few
D: TRBD1
J: TRBJ1-3
V: TRBV5-1

DNA: TGTGCCAGCAGTTTGGCAGGAGTAGAAACTGAAGCTTTCTTT
CDR3: CASSLAGVETEAFF
size: few
D: NA
J: TRBJ1-1
V: TRBV28

DNA: TGCAGCACCCCGTCGGGACTAGCGGGAGTCAACAATGAGCAGTTCTTC
CDR3: CSTPSGLAGVNNEQFF
size: NA
D: TRBD2
J: TRBJ2-1
V: TRBV29-1

DNA: TGTGCCAGCAGCCCAGAGACAGGGGGGTCCTACGAGCAGTACTTC
CDR3: CASSPETGGSYEQYF
size: NA
D: TRBD1
J: TRBJ2-7
V: TRBV7-8

DNA: TGCGCCAGCAGTGAAGAGGTCAACCTAGCCAAAAACATTCAGTACTTC
CDR3: CASSEEVNLAKNIQYF
size: NA
D: NA
J: TRBJ2-4
V: TRBV10-2

DNA: TGTGCCAGCAGTTACTCAGGAGGGGCCAATCAGCCCCAGCATTTT
CDR3: CASSYSGGANQPQHF
size: NA
D: NA
J: TRBJ1-5
V: TRBV6-5

DNA: TGCAGTGCTAAGCTGACAGGGGTTAATGAAAAACTGTTTTTT
CDR3: CSAKLTGVNEKLFF
size: few
D: TRBD1
J: TRBJ1-4
V: TRBV20-1

DNA: TGTGCCAGCAGTTTAGGAGCGGGGGTCTACGAGCAGTACTTC
CDR3: CASSLGAGVYEQYF
size: many
D: TRBD2
J: TRBJ2-7
V: TRBV27

DNA: TGTGCCAGCAGACGGGTGCCCAGAAACACCATATATTTT
CDR3: CASRRVPRNTIYF
size: few
D: NA
J: TRBJ1-3
V: TRBV7-2

DNA: TGTGCCAGCAGCGGCCGGGGCCCCAACTGGGAGACCCAGTACTTC
CDR3: CASSGRGPNWETQYF
size: NA
D: NA
J: TRBJ2-5
V: TRBV9

DNA: TGTGCCTGGAGTGTGGGGGCGGGAGTGGCAGATACGCAGTATTTT
CDR3: CAWSVGAGVADTQYF
size: few
D: NA
J: TRBJ2-3
V: TRBV30

DNA: TGCAGTGCGCCTGTACGGGGGAGCGGGGGCTACGAGCAGTACTTC
CDR3: CSAPVRGSGGYEQYF
size: NA
D: TRBD2
J: TRBJ2-7
V: TRBV20-1

DNA: TGTGCCAGCAGTTTACGGGGGGCTGACGGGGAGCTGTTTTTT
CDR3: CASSLRGADGELFF
size: NA
D: NA
J: TRBJ2-2
V: TRBV12-3/TRBV12-4

DNA: TGTGCCAGCAGCCTCCGAGCGGTTTCCTCCTACGAGCAGTACTTC
CDR3: CASSLRAVSSYEQYF
size: few
D: NA
J: TRBJ2-7
V: TRBV3-1

DNA: TGTGCCAGCAGCCCTAACTCAGGGTCATACGAGCAGTACTTC
CDR3: CASSPNSGSYEQYF
size: NA
D: NA
J: TRBJ2-7
V: TRBV13